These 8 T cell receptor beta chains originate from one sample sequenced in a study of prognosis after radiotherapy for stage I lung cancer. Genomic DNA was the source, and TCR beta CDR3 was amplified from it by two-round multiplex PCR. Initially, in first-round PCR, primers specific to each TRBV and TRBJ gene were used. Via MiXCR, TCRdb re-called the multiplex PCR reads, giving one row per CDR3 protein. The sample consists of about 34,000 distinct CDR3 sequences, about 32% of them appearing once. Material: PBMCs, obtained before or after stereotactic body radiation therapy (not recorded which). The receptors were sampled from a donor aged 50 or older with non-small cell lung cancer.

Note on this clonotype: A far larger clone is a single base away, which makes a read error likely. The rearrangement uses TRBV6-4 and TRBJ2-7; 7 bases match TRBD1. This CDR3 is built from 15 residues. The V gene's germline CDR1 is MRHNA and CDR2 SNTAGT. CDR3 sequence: CASSDRDKGSYEHYF. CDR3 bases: TGTGCCAGCAGCGACAGGGATAAAGGCTCCTACGAGCATTACTTC.

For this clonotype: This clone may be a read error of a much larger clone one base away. CDR3 residues: CASSWGQWEKLFF. The CDR3 DNA reads TGTGCCAGCAGTTGGGGACAGTGGGAAAAACTGTTTTTT. V and J are TRBV12-3 or TRBV12-4 and TRBJ1-4; 7 bases fit TRBD1. V was pared by 4 bases and J by 8 bases, with 4 bases of the junction left unmatched. The CDR3 covers 13 residues.

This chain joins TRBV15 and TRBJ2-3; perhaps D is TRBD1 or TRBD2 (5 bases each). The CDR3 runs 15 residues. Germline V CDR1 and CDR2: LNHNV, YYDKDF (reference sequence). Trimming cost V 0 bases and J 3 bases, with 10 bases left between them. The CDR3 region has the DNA TGTGCCACCAGCAGAGAATGGTGGGGGACAGATACGCAGTATTTT. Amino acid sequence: CATSREWWGTDTQYF. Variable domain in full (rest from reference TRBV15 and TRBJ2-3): DAMVIQNPRYQVTQFGKPVTLSCSQTLNHNVMYWYQQKSSQAPKLLFHYYDKDFNNEADTPDNFQSRRPNTSFCFLDIRSPGLGDTAMYLCATSREWWGTDTQYFGPGTRLTVL.

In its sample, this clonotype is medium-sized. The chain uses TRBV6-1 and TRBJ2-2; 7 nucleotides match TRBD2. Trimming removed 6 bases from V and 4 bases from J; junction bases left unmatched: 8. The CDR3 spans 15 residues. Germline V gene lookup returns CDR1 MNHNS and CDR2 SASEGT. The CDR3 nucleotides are TGTGCCAGCAGGGGGGGGAGGGCGGTCACCGGGGAGCTGTTTTTT. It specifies CASRGGRAVTGELFF.

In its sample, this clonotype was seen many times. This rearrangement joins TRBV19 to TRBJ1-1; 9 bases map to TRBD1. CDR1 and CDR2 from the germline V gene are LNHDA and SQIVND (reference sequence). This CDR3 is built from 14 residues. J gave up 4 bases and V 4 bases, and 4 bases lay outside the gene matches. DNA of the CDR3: TGTGCCAGTAGTACCGGACAGGGGAGCACTGAAGCTTTCTTT. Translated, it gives CASSTGQGSTEAFF.

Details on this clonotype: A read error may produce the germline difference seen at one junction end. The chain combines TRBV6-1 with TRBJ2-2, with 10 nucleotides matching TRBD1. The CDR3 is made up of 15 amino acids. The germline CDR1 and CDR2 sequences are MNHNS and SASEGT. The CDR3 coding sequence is TGTGCCAGCAGCGGACAGGGGGTGGCCACCGTGGAGCTGTTTTTT. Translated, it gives CASSGQGVATVELFF.

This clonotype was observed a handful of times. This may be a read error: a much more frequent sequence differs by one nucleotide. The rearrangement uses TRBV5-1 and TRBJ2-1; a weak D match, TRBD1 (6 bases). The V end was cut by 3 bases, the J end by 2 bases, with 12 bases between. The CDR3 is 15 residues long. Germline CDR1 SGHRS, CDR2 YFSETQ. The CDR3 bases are TGCGCCAGCAGCTCCCAGGGGAGCCCCTACAATGAGCAGTTCTTC. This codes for CASSSQGSPYNEQFF.

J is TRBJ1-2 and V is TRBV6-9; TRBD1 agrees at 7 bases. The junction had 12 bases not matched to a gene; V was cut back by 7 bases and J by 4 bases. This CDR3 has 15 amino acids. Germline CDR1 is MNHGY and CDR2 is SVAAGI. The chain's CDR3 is CASIEGGTVPYGYTF. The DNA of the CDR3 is TGTGCCAGCATTGAAGGCGGGACAGTCCCCTATGGCTACACCTTC.